Listed here are 20 T cell receptor beta chains from one sample, sequenced in a study of blood T cell repertoires in COVID-19. Generated by immunoSEQ multiplex PCR, the TCRdb table keeps only in-frame clones and is missing some. The sample contains approximately 41,000 clones, around 80% of which appear only once. Sequenced: peripheral blood. These receptors all come from a man between 35 and 55 years old with active or convalescent COVID-19.

The chain couples TRBV11-2 to TRBJ1-1; possibly TRBD1 for D (5 bases). In germline, CDR1 is SGHAT, CDR2 FQNNGV. The germline V and J ends were trimmed by 1 base and 4 bases, with 22 bases remaining between them. CDR3 length equals 18 residues. The CDR3 sequence: CASSLGLVLGPQGTEAFF. CDR3 sequence (DNA): TGTGCCAGCAGCTTAGGTCTGGTTTTGGGGCCCCAGGGCACTGAAGCTTTCTTT.

The V and J genes are TRBV5-5 and TRBJ2-7; D is undetermined. The CDR3 consists of 14 residues. The V and J ends lost 6 bases and 0 bases respectively, with 13 bases between them. Germline CDR1 and CDR2: SGHKS and YYEKEE (reference sequence). CDR3 in DNA: TGTGCCAGCACCGAATCCGTCTACTCCTACGAGCAGTACTTC. Translating gives CASTESVYSYEQYF.

The chain carries TRBV12-3 or TRBV12-4 and TRBJ2-7; D ambiguous. This CDR3 is built from 12 residues. Trimming cost V 2 bases and J 1 base, with 3 bases left between them. The CDR3 region has the DNA TGTGCCAGCAGTTTAACTTCCTACGAGCAGTACTTC. The encoded protein is CASSLTSYEQYF.

This chain links TRBV6-5 with TRBJ1-2, with 11 bases matching TRBD1. The germline gives CDR1 MNHEY, CDR2 SVGAGI. The CDR3 loop spans 15 amino acids. Trimming took 6 bases from V and 6 from J; bases not matched to a gene: 9. In DNA, the CDR3 is TGTGCCAGCAGGCCGGGACAGGGGGGTTCAAATGGCTACACCTTC. Translating it yields CASRPGQGGSNGYTF.

The DNA for the CDR3 is TGCGCCAGCAGCCAAGATCTCCTCGACAGGGCTGGAAACACCATATATTTT. It encodes CASSQDLLDRAGNTIYF. The rearrangement links TRBV4-3 to TRBJ1-3; 7 nucleotides agree with TRBD1. The germline gives CDR1 LGHNA, CDR2 YSLEER. With 0 bases clipped from V and 2 bases from J, the junction kept 7 bases outside the gene matches. There are 17 residues in the CDR3.

The CDR3 sequence: CASSQEEGGSGRNQPQHF. CDR3 nucleotides: TGTGCCAGCAGCCAAGAAGAGGGGGGGAGTGGGAGAAATCAGCCCCAGCATTTT. The chain joins TRBV3-1 (or the pseudogene TRBV3-2) to TRBJ1-5, with D possibly matching TRBD1 (6 bases). Trimming left V 0 bases short and J 4 bases short, with 19 bases between. This CDR3 is built from 18 residues. Germline V gene sequence: CDR1 LGHDT, CDR2 YNNKEL (reference sequence).

The rearrangement joins TRBV9 to TRBJ1-6; D not resolved. The CDR3 is 14 residues long. The V and J ends lost 1 base and 7 bases respectively, with 9 bases between them. CDR1 is SGDLS, CDR2 YYNGEE, per germline. The CDR3 region has the DNA TGTGCCAGCAGCGTATCCGGGTCCAATTCACCCCTCCACTTT. It translates to CASSVSGSNSPLHF.

This clone was found once. The rearrangement uses TRBV6-5 and TRBJ2-1, with TRBD2 matching 8 bases. CDR3 length equals 16 residues. The germline V gene encodes CDR1 MNHEY and CDR2 SVGAGI. V shed 0 bases, J shed 4 bases, and the junction held 5 bases outside the gene matches. CDR3 in amino acids: CASSYSSGSSYNEQFF. CDR3 nucleotides: TGTGCCAGCAGTTACTCGAGCGGGAGTTCGTACAATGAGCAGTTCTTC.

This chain links TRBV3-1 (or the pseudogene TRBV3-2) with TRBJ2-2; D may be TRBD2 (5 bases). V lost 3 bases and J 0 bases, leaving 17 bases between the germline ends. This CDR3 has 18 amino acids. Germline V gene data show CDR1 as LGHDT and CDR2 as YNNKEL (reference sequence). For the CDR3, the DNA is TGTGCCAGCAGCCACCGGACTTCTGGGTTCGCGAACACCGGGGAGCTGTTTTTT. Translating it yields CASSHRTSGFANTGELFF.

The V and J genes are TRBV6-1 and TRBJ1-6, with D possibly matching TRBD1 (6 bases). CDR3 length: 13 residues. Germline CDR1 reads MNHNS; CDR2 reads SASEGT. V was pared by 3 bases and J by 8 bases, with 8 bases between. CDR3 nucleotides: TGTGCCAGCAGTGATAGACAGGATTCACCCCTCCACTTT. This translates into CASSDRQDSPLHF.

The V call is TRBV6-5, the J call TRBJ2-3, with 7 bases identical to TRBD1. Germline CDR1 is MNHEY and CDR2 is SVGAGI. Germline trimming cut 0 bases from V and 3 bases from J; bases unmatched to any gene: 0. This CDR3 contains 14 residues. CDR3 sequence reads: CASSYSTGTDTQYF. CDR3 nucleotides: TGTGCCAGCAGTTACTCGACAGGGACAGATACGCAGTATTTT.

In this sample, this clone turned up a few times. The CDR3 protein is CASSISSARDEQYF. Here the CDR3 DNA reads TGTGCCAGTAGTATCTCGTCAGCCCGGGACGAGCAGTACTTC. The V gene is TRBV19, the J gene TRBJ2-7, with D unclear. Germline-derived CDR1 and CDR2 are LNHDA and SQIVND (reference sequence). Trimming left V 3 bases short and J 5 bases short, with 14 bases between. CDR3 length equals 14 residues.

This clone occurred once. The chain uses TRBV6-5 and TRBJ2-3, with 7 positions matching TRBD1. The length of the CDR3 is 15 residues. CDR1 and CDR2 from the germline V gene are MNHEY and SVGAGI. After removal of 6 bases from V and 5 bases from J, the junction contained 11 bases not matched to a gene. CDR3 DNA: TGTGCCAGCAGCAACAGCAGACAGGGACAAGATACGCAGTATTTT. This translates into CASSNSRQGQDTQYF.

V and J are TRBV6-2 or TRBV6-3 and TRBJ1-1, with 8 positions matching TRBD1. The CDR3 covers 16 residues. The germline gives CDR1 MNHEY, CDR2 SVGEGT. V lost 3 bases, J lost 3 bases, and 9 bases stayed unmatched. In nucleotides, the CDR3 is TGTGCCAGCAGTTATCTCCTCGGGACAGGTTACACTGAAGCTTTCTTT. As protein: CASSYLLGTGYTEAFF.

The chain joins TRBV12-3 or TRBV12-4 to TRBJ1-1; 9 bases align to TRBD1. The CDR3 runs to 13 residues. Trimming cost V 8 bases and J 5 bases; bases outside gene matches: 6. CDR3 DNA: TGTGCCAGCCAACAGGGGGCGAGAACTGAAGCTTTCTTT. As protein: CASQQGARTEAFF.

This chain uses TRBV2 with TRBJ2-5; TRBD1 matches 8 bases. Trimming at V came to 10 bases and at J to 1 base, leaving 8 bases not matched to a gene. The germline CDR1 and CDR2 sequences are SNHLY and FYNNEI. This CDR3 region has 14 residues. DNA for the CDR3: TGTGCCACAGGGGGCAGGGATTTCCAAGAGACCCAGTACTTC. Protein product: CATGGRDFQETQYF.

The chain carries TRBV6-6 and TRBJ1-6; possible D gene TRBD1, 5 bases. Trimming stripped 8 bases from V and 7 bases from J, with 15 bases between. The CDR3 sequence is 14 residues long. Germline V gene data show CDR1 as MNHNY and CDR2 as SVGAGI (reference sequence). CDR3 nucleotide sequence: TGTGCCAGCTCAACGCGGGGGGGAAATTCACCCCTCCACTTT. Translating it yields CASSTRGGNSPLHF.

The count of this clone is one. The chain recombines TRBV27 with TRBJ2-1; 7 nucleotides match TRBD2. CDR3 length equals 15 residues. Losses at the gene ends were 5 bases for V and 8 bases for J; bases not matched to a gene: 12. Germline CDR1 reads MNHEY; CDR2 reads SMNVEV (reference sequence). This chain's CDR3 is CASSLPTQLAHEQFF. The CDR3 DNA reads as TGTGCCAGCAGTCTGCCGACACAACTAGCGCATGAGCAGTTCTTC.

This clone appeared once. This chain connects TRBV30 to TRBJ2-5; TRBD2 matches 9 bases. Per germline, CDR1 GTSNPN and CDR2 SVGIG (reference sequence). V shed 3 bases and J 4 bases; nucleotides not matched to a gene: 3. CDR3 length: 13 amino acids. The CDR3: CAWRFSGRETQYF. CDR3 nucleotides: TGTGCCTGGAGATTTAGCGGGAGAGAGACCCAGTACTTC.

The count of this clone is one. The chain joins TRBV6-5 to TRBJ1-5, with 7 bases lining up with TRBD1. The CDR3 length is 14 residues. Germline CDR1 and CDR2: MNHEY and SVGAGI. J gave up 5 bases and V 6 bases, and 7 bases lay outside the gene matches. CDR3 in amino acids: CASSLDRADQPQHF. DNA of the CDR3: TGTGCCAGCAGCCTTGACAGGGCGGATCAGCCCCAGCATTTT.